The present TCR beta chain was sequenced within a study of CD8 T cells in ankylosing spondylitis. Study results and caveats: Fewer than 10 highly homologous variants formed a TCR beta motif that appeared characteristic of ankylosing spondylitis blood. Reported data indicate significant enrichment of disease-linked clones within matched ankylosing spondylitis synovial fluid. Both synovial fluid and blood in reactive arthritis had previously been reported to carry some motif variants.

Trimming stripped 5 bases from V and 9 bases from J, with 14 bases between. The CDR3 is 14 residues long. In germline, CDR1 is SGHAT, CDR2 FQNNGV. This clonotype was counted between two and nine times. Antigen specificity is unknown. TCRdb reanalysed the 5' RACE reads using MiXCR and keeps one entry per CDR3 protein. The repertoire holds about 540,000 distinct CDR3 sequences, roughly 13% seen once, with around 7% in the top ten. The chain combines TRBV11-2 with TRBJ1-6; no clear D gene. Sequences were obtained from blood, either unsorted or a sorted T cell fraction (not recorded which). This clonotype originated in a male donor with ankylosing spondylitis. CDR3 loop: CASSPMQDGSPLHF. CDR3 bases: TGTGCCAGCAGCCCCATGCAGGACGGTTCACCCCTCCACTTT.